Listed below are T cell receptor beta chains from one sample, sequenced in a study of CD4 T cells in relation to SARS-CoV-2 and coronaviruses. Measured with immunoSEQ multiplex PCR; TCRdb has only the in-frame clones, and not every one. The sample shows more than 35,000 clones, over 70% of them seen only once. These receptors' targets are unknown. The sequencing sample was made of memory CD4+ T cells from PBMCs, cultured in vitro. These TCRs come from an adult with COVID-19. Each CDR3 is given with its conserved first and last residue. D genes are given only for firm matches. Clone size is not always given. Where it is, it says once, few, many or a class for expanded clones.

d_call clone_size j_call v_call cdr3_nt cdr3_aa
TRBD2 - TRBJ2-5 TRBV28 TGTGCCAGCAGTTTGGGACTAGCGGGAGGGCCTCCGACCCAGTACTTC CASSLGLAGGPPTQYF
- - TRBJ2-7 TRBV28 TGTGCCAGCGGGGCCGGATACTACGAGCAGTACTTC CASGAGYYEQYF
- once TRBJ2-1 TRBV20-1 TGCAGTGCTGTGGGGGACTCAAAGAGGTTCTTC CSAVGDSKRFF
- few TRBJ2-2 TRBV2 TGTGCCACCAGCTTAGCGGAAAACACCGGGGAGCTGTTTTTT CATSLAENTGELFF
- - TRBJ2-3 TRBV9 TGTGCCAGCGAGGCCGGCGGCACAGATACGCAGTATTTT CASEAGGTDTQYF
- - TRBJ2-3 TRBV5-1 TGCGCCAGCAGCTTGCTAGTGAACACAGATACGCAGTATTTT CASSLLVNTDTQYF
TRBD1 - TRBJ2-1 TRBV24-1 TGTGCCACCAGTGACCCTAACAGGGGTTCCTACAATGAGCAGTTCTTC CATSDPNRGSYNEQFF
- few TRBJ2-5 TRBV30 TGTGCCTGGGGGGCAGGTATACAAGAGACCCAGTACTTC CAWGAGIQETQYF
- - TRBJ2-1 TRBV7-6 TGTGCCAGCAGCCTTAGGGTTCAGGGTTCAGGGTTCAATGAGCAGTTCTTC CASSLRVQGSGFNEQFF
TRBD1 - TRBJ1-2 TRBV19 TGTGCCAGTAGTAAGGAGCGCACAGGGGACTATGGCTACACCTTC CASSKERTGDYGYTF
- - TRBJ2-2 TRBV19 TGTGCCAGTAGTAGCGGGGGCCTGCCCGGGGAGCTGTTTTTT CASSSGGLPGELFF
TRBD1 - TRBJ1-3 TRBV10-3 TGTGCCATCAGGAAAATTCCGGGACAGGGGGCTCAAACTGGAAACACCATATATTTT CAIRKIPGQGAQTGNTIYF
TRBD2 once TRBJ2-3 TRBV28 TGTGCCAGCAGTTTGGAGACGGGACTATATGTTACGCAGTATTTT CASSLETGLYVTQYF
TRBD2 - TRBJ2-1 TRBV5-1 TGCGCCAGCAGCAACGCGGGAGGGCCACCCGATGAGCAGTTCTTC CASSNAGGPPDEQFF